This T cell receptor (beta chain) is drawn from a study of response to subunit inactivated influenza vaccine. Study-level results: Authors proposed each seasonal influenza vaccination draws in few new T cells.

One entry per CDR3 protein, called by TCRdb with MiXCR from the RT-PCR reads. There are fewer than 800,000 distinct CDR3 sequences in the sample; 15% to 19% occur only once, and approximately 10% lies in the top ten. This CDR3 is built from 16 residues. With V trimmed by 7 bases and J by 2 bases, 9 bases remained unmatched. Germline V gene data show CDR1 as SGHNT and CDR2 as YYREEE (reference sequence). This clonotype was observed many times. As yet, its antigen is unknown. V usage is TRBV5-4 and J usage is TRBJ2-2, with 9 bases matching TRBD2. The sample in question was PBMCs from blood, obtained 12 days after vaccination. The receptor was derived from a middle-aged man who received an inactivated influenza vaccine. The CDR3 DNA reads TGTGCCAGCCACGGGGGAGCGGGGGGTAACACCGGGGAGCTGTTTTTT. It codes for CASHGGAGGNTGELFF.